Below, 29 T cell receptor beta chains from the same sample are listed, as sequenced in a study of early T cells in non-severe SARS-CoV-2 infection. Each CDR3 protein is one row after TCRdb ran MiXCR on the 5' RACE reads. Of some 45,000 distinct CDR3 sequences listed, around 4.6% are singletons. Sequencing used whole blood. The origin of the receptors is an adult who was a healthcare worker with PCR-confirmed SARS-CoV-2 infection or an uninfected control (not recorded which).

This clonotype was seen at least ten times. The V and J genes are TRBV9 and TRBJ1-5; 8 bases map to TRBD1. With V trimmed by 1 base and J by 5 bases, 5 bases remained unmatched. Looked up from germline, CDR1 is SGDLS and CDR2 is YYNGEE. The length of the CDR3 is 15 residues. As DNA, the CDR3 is TGTGCCAGCAGCGTAAGTGACAGGGGTTATCAGCCCCAGCATTTT. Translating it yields CASSVSDRGYQPQHF.

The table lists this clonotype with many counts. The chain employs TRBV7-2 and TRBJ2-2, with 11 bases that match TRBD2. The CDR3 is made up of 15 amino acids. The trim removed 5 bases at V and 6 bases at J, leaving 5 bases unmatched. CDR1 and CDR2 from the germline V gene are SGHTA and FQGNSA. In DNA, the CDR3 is TGTGCCAGCAGCATGACTAGCGGGGTGGCCGGGGAGCTGTTTTTT. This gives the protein CASSMTSGVAGELFF.

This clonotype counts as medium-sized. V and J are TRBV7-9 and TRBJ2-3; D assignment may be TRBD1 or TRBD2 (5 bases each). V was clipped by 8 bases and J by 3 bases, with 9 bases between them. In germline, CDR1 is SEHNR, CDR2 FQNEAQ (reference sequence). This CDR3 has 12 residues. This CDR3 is CASGGTTDTQYF. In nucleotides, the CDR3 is TGTGCCAGCGGGGGTACGACAGATACGCAGTATTTT.

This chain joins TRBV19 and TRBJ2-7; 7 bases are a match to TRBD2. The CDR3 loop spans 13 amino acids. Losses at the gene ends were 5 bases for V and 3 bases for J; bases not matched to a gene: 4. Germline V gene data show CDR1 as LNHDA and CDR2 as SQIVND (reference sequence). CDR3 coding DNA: TGTGCCAGTAGTGAGCGGGGATACTACGAGCAGTACTTC. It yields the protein CASSERGYYEQYF.

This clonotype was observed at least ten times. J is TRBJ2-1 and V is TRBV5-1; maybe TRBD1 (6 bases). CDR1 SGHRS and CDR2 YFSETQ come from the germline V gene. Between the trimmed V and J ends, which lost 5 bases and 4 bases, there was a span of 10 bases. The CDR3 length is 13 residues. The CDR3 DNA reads TGCGCCAGCAGTCAAACAGGGTACAATGAGCAGTTCTTC. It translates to CASSQTGYNEQFF.

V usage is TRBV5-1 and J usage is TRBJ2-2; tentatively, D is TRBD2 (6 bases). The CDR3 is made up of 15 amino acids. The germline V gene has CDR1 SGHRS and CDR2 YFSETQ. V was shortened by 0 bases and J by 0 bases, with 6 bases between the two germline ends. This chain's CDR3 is CASSLGEANTGELFF. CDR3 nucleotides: TGCGCCAGCAGCTTGGGGGAGGCGAACACCGGGGAGCTGTTTTTT.

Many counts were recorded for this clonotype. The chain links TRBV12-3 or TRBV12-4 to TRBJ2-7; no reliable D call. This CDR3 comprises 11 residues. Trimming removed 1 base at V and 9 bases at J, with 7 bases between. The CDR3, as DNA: TGTGCCAGCAGTTTAGGGCCGAGGCAGTACTTC. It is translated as CASSLGPRQYF.

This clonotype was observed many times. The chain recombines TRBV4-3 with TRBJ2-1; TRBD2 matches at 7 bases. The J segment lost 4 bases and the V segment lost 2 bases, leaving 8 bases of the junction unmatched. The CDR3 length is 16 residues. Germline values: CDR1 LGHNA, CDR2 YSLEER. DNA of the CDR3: TGCGCCAGCAGCCAAATGGCGGGAGTCGGGTACAATGAGCAGTTCTTC. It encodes CASSQMAGVGYNEQFF.

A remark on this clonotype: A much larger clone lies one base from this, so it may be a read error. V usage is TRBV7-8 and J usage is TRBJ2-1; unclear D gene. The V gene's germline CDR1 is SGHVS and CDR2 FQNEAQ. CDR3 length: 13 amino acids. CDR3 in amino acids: CASSLVHNNEQLF. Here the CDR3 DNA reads TGTGCCAGCAGCTTAGTACACAACAATGAGCAGCTCTTC. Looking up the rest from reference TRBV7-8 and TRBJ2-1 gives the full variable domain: GAGVSQSPRYKVAKRGQDVALRCDPISGHVSLFWYQQALGQGPEFLTYFQNEAQLDKSGLPSDRFFAERPEGSVSTLKIQRTQQEDSAVYLCASSLVHNNEQLFGPGTRLTVL.

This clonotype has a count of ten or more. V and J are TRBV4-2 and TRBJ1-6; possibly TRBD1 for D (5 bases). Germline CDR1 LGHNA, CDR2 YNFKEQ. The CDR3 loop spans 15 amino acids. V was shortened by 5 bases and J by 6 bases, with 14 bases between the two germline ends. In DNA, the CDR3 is TGTGCCAGCAGCACACCCGGGACCTTTAATTCACCCCTCCACTTT. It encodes CASSTPGTFNSPLHF.

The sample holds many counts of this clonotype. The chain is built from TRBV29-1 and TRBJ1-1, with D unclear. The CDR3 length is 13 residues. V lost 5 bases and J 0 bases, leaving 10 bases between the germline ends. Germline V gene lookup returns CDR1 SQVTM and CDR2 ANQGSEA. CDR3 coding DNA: TGCAGCGTTTTGGTGCTATTGAACACTGAAGCTTTCTTT. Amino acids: CSVLVLLNTEAFF.

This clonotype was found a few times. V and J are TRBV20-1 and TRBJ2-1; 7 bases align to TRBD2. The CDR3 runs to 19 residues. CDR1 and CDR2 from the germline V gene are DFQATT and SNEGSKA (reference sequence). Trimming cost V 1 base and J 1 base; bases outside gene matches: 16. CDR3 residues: CSARGGGSSSYRSYNEQFF. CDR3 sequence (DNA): TGCAGTGCTAGAGGGGGCGGGAGCTCATCCTACCGTTCCTACAATGAGCAGTTCTTC.

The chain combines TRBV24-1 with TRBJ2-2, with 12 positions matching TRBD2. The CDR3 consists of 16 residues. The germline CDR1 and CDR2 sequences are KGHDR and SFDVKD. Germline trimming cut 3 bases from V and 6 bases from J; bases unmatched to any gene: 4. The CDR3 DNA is TGTGCCACCAGTGATCCTCGACTAGCGGGAGCCGGGGAGCTGTTTTTT. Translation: CATSDPRLAGAGELFF.

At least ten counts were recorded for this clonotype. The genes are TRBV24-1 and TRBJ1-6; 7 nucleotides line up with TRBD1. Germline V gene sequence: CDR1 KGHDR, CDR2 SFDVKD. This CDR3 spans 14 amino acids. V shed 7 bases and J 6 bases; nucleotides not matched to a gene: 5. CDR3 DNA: TGTGCCACCAGGGCAGGGGGTTCTAATTCACCCCTCCACTTT. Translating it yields CATRAGGSNSPLHF.

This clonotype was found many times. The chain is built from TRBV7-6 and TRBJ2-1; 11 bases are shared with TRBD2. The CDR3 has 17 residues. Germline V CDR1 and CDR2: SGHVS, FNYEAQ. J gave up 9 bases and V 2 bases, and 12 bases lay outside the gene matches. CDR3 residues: CASSLIPPTSGSGEQFF. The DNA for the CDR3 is TGTGCCAGCAGCTTAATACCCCCTACTAGCGGGAGTGGTGAGCAGTTCTTC.

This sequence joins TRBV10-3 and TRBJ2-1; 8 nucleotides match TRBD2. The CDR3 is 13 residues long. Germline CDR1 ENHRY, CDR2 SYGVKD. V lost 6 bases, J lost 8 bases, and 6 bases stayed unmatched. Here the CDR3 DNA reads TGTGCCATCAGCCAAACTAGCGGCTATGAGCAGTTCTTC. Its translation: CAISQTSGYEQFF.

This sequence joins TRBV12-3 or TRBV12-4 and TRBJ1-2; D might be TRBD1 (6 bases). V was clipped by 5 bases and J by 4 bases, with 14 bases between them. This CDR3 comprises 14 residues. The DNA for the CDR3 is TGTGCCAGCAGTACCGCTCGACAGGTCTATGGCTACACCTTC. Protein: CASSTARQVYGYTF.

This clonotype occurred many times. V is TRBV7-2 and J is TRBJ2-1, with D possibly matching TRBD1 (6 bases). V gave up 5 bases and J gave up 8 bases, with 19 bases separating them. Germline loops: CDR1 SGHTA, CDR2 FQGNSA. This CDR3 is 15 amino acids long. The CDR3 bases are TGTGCCAGCAGCCGCCCTAAACAGGGCGGTTATGAGCAGTTCTTC. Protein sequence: CASSRPKQGGYEQFF. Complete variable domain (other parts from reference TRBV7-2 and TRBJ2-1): GAGVSQSPSNKVTEKGKDVELRCDPISGHTALYWYRQSLGQGLEFLIYFQGNSAPDKSGLPSDRFSAERTGGSVSTLTIQRTQQEDSAVYLCASSRPKQGGYEQFFGPGTRLTVL.

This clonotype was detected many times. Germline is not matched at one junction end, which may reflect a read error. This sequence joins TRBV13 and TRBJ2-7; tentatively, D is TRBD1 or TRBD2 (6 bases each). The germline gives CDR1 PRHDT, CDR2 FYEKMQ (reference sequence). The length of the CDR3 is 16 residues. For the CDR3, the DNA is TGTGCCAGCAGCCCGACGAGGGGGGCTATGTCCTACGAGCAGCACTTC. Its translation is CASSPTRGAMSYEQHF. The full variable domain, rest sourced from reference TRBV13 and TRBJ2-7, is AAGVIQSPRHLIKEKRETATLKCYPIPRHDTVYWYQQGPGQDPQFLISFYEKMQSDKGSIPDRFSAQQFSDYHSELNMSSLELGDSALYFCASSPTRGAMSYEQHFGPGTRLTVT.

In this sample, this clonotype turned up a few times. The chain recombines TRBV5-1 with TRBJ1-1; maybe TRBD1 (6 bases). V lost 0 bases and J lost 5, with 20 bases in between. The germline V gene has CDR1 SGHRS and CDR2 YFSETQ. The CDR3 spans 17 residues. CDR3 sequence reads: CASSLASGGGLRTEAFF. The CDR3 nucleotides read TGCGCCAGCAGCTTGGCTTCAGGTGGGGGCTTGCGGACTGAAGCTTTCTTT.

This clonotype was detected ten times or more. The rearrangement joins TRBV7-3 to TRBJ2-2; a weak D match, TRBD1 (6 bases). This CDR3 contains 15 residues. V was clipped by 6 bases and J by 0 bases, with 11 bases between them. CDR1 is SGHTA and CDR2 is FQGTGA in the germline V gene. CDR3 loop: CASSTGTPNTGELFF. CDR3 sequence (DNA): TGTGCCAGCAGTACCGGGACACCGAACACCGGGGAGCTGTTTTTT.

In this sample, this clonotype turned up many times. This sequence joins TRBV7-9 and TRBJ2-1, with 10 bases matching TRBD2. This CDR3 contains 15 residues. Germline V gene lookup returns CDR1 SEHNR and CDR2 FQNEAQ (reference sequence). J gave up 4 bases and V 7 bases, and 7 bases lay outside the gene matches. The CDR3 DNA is TGTGCCAGCACTGTATCTAGCGGGAGTTACAATGAGCAGTTCTTC. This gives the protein CASTVSSGSYNEQFF.

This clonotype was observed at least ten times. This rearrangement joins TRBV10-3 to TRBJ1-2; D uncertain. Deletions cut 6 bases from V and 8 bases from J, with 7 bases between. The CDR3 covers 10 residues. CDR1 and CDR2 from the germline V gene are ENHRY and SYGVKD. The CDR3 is CAISLQGYTF. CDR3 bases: TGTGCCATCAGCCTACAAGGCTACACCTTC.

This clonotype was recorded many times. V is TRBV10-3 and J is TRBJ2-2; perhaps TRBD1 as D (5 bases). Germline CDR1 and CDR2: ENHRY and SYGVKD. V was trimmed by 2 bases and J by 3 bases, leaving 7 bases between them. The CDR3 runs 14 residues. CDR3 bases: TGTGCCATCAGTGAGGGGGCGGACACCGGGGAGCTGTTTTTT. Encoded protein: CAISEGADTGELFF.

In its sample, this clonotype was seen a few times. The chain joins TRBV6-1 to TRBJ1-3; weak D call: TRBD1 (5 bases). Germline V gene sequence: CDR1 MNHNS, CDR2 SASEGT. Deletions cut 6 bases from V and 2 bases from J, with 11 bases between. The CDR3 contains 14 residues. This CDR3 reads CASSAGYPGNTIYF. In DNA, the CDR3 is TGTGCCAGCAGCGCAGGGTATCCTGGAAACACCATATATTTT.

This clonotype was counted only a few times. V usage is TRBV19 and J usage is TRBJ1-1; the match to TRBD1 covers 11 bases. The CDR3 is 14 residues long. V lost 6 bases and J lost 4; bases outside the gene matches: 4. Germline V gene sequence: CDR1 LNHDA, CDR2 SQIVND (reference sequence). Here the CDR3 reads CASSGQGASTEAFF. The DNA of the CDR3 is TGTGCCAGTAGCGGACAGGGGGCGAGCACTGAAGCTTTCTTT. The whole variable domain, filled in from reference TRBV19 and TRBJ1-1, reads DGGITQSPKYLFRKEGQNVTLSCEQNLNHDAMYWYRQDPGQGLRLIYYSQIVNDFQKGDIAEGYSVSREKKESFPLTVTSAQKNPTAFYLCASSGQGASTEAFFGQGTRLTVV.

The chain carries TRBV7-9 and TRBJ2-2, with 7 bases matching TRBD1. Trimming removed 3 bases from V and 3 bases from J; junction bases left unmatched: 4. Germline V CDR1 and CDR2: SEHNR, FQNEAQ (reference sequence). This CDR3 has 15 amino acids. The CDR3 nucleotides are TGTGCCAGCAGCTTGGGACAGTTGGACACCGGGGAGCTGTTTTTT. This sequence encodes CASSLGQLDTGELFF.

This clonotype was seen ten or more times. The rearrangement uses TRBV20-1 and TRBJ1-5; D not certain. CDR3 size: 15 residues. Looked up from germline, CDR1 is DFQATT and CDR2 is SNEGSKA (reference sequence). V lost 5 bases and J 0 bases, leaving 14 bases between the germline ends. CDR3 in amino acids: CSALYSGLSNQPQHF. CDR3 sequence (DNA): TGCAGTGCTTTGTATTCGGGCCTTAGCAATCAGCCCCAGCATTTT.

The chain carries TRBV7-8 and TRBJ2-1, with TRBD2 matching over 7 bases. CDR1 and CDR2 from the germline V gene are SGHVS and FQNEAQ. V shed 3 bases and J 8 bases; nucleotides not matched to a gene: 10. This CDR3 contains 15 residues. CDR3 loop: CASSFQTSREDEQFF. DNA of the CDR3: TGTGCCAGCAGCTTTCAGACCTCCCGGGAGGATGAGCAGTTCTTC.